The clone carrying this T cell receptor beta chain was found a few times. What it binds is not known. The V and J ends lost 10 bases and 4 bases respectively, with 13 bases between them. Germline lookup yields CDR1 LNHDA and CDR2 SQIVND (reference sequence). The CDR3 loop spans 12 amino acids. The sample is drawn from a study of OX40 agonist ivuxolimab in advanced cancers. Whole-study context: Ivuxolimab is an agonistic anti-OX40 (CD134) antibody, and patients were treated with it.

Generated by immunoSEQ multiplex PCR, the TCRdb table keeps only in-frame clones and is missing some. The sample includes tens of thousands of clones, roughly 80% seen only once; the top ten take under 3.5%. Regarding the study as a whole: A proportion of nonresponders additionally exhibited low normalized T-cell clonal expansion.

Sequences were derived from CD4+ or CD8+ T cells sorted from blood, sampled in a trial of the OX40 agonist ivuxolimab. The chain links TRBV19 to TRBJ1-2; no definite D call. This clonotype originated in an adult with an advanced solid tumor such as melanoma, head and neck, liver or kidney cancer. The CDR3 nucleotides read TGTGCCACCGGGCCCCCCGGCTATGGCTACACCTTC. Translation: CATGPPGYGYTF.